Each of the 27 T cell receptor beta chains below was sequenced from the same sample in a study of blood T cell repertoires in COVID-19 (dated by TCRdb to 2018 to 2021). Receptors were amplified or captured by the immunoSEQ multiplex PCR assay. Drawn from immuneACCESS, this table holds only the in-frame rearrangements with V and J called that TCRdb kept. Clones are partly lost; checked studies trace under half to an unresolved V gene and leave the rest unexplained. The sample data list 150,000 to 200,000 clones, and about 88% of these were observed just once. Of the sample, around 0.77% falls within the top ten clones. The specimen was PBMCs or T cells enriched from blood (not recorded which). Source of these receptors: a woman aged 18-29 years who had recovered from COVID-19.

The chain has TRBV28 and TRBJ1-5, with unresolved D. V lost 6 bases and J 0 bases, leaving 12 bases between the germline ends. The CDR3 covers 15 residues. Germline CDR1 and CDR2: MDHEN and SYDVKM. This chain's CDR3 is CASSPSRGSNQPQHF. For the CDR3, the DNA is TGTGCCAGCAGCCCTTCGCGGGGTAGCAATCAGCCCCAGCATTTT.

The rearrangement joins TRBV7-8 to TRBJ1-4; D unclear. The ends were cut back, 5 bases at V and 5 bases at J, with 18 bases in the middle. The CDR3 is 16 residues long. CDR1 and CDR2 from the germline V gene are SGHVS and FQNEAQ. The CDR3 DNA follows: TGTGCCAGCAGCCGCAGGCGGGCGGTGGGGAATGAAAAACTGTTTTTT. Translating gives CASSRRRAVGNEKLFF.

The genes are TRBV12-3 or TRBV12-4 and TRBJ1-5; no reliable D call. Trimming took 5 bases from V and 7 from J, leaving 12 bases between them. The CDR3 runs to 13 residues. Here the CDR3 reads CASSPQVGQPQHF. The CDR3 DNA sequence: TGTGCCAGCAGTCCGCAGGTGGGCCAGCCCCAGCATTTT.

J is TRBJ1-1 and V is TRBV4-1; D may be TRBD1 (5 bases). V was trimmed by 10 bases and J by 5 bases, leaving 23 bases between them. The CDR3 is 15 residues long. Germline CDR1 MGHRA, CDR2 YSYEKL. CDR3: CATTEGGSGRTEAFF. In nucleotides, the CDR3 is TGCGCCACCACCGAAGGCGGCTCAGGGAGGACTGAAGCTTTCTTT.

The CDR3 region has the DNA TGTGCCTGGACGGTTAGTGGTGAAACCCTAGAGACCCAGTACTTC. Protein sequence: CAWTVSGETLETQYF. The rearrangement links TRBV30 to TRBJ2-5, with unresolved D. Germline lookup yields CDR1 GTSNPN and CDR2 SVGIG (reference sequence). The ends were cut back, 4 bases at V and 4 bases at J, with 19 bases in the middle. The CDR3 runs to 15 residues.

The chain has TRBV29-1 and TRBJ1-2; D may be TRBD1 (6 bases). Per the germline V gene, CDR1 is SQVTM and CDR2 is ANQGSEA. The length of the CDR3 is 15 residues. V lost 3 bases, J lost 7 bases, and 21 bases lay in between. The CDR3 region is CSVEPPPGQKAGYTF. CDR3 bases: TGCAGCGTTGAGCCACCCCCGGGACAAAAGGCTGGCTACACCTTC.

The chain carries TRBV28 and TRBJ2-7; a possible D gene is TRBD1 (6 bases). CDR1 MDHEN and CDR2 SYDVKM come from the germline V gene. Trimming pared 5 bases from V and 4 bases from J, leaving 15 bases between. The CDR3 is made up of 14 amino acids. CDR3 residues: CASSNQTGGYEQYF. For the CDR3, the DNA is TGTGCCAGCAGTAACCAGACAGGAGGATACGAGCAGTACTTC.

This clone has a single count. This sequence joins TRBV30 and TRBJ2-6; no reliable D call. V was pared by 2 bases and J by 2 bases, with 4 bases between. Germline CDR1 and CDR2: GTSNPN and SVGIG (reference sequence). The CDR3 is 13 amino acids. CDR3 amino acids: CAWSSPGANVLTF. In DNA, the CDR3 is TGTGCCTGGAGTTCTCCTGGGGCCAACGTCCTGACTTTC. Variable domain in full (rest from reference TRBV30 and TRBJ2-6): SQTIHQWPATLVQPVGSPLSLECTVEGTSNPNLYWYRQAAGRGLQLLFYSVGIGQISSEVPQNLSASRPQDRQFILSSKKLLLSDSGFYLCAWSSPGANVLTFGAGSRLTVL.

This rearrangement joins TRBV6-5 to TRBJ2-7, with 10 nucleotides matching TRBD2. Germline V lookup: CDR1 MNHEY, CDR2 SVGAGI. The ends lost 8 bases at V and 2 bases at J; junction bases unmatched: 9. The CDR3 totals 15 residues. The CDR3 region is CASGKRLAGTYEQYF. CDR3 coding DNA: TGTGCCAGCGGAAAGAGACTAGCGGGTACCTACGAGCAGTACTTC.

V gene TRBV4-1 combines with J gene TRBJ1-2; D call uncertain. Trimming removed 1 base from V and 4 bases from J, with 10 bases in between. CDR1 and CDR2 (germline): MGHRA, YSYEKL. There are 14 residues in the CDR3. The CDR3 DNA reads TGCGCCAGCAGCCAAGGGAGAGGGCCCTATGGCTACACCTTC. It codes for CASSQGRGPYGYTF.

In nucleotides, the CDR3 is TGTGCCAGTAGTGAGGGAGTCCTCATGAATGAGCAGTTCTTC. Protein product: CASSEGVLMNEQFF. The chain carries TRBV19 and TRBJ2-1; D possibly corresponds to TRBD2 (5 bases). V was pared by 5 bases and J by 7 bases, with 15 bases between. There are 14 residues in the CDR3. CDR1 and CDR2 (germline): LNHDA, SQIVND (reference sequence).

The gene calls are TRBV9 and TRBJ2-2, with 7 bases fitting TRBD2. CDR3 length: 13 amino acids. Germline lookup yields CDR1 SGDLS and CDR2 YYNGEE. The J segment lost 5 bases and the V segment lost 5 bases, leaving 3 bases of the junction unmatched. The CDR3 sequence is CASRGGGTGELFF. DNA for the CDR3: TGTGCCAGCAGGGGCGGGGGAACCGGGGAGCTGTTTTTT.

This rearrangement joins TRBV5-1 to TRBJ2-3; 7 bases are shared with TRBD2. Germline loops: CDR1 SGHRS, CDR2 YFSETQ. V dropped 4 bases and J dropped 0; count of bases not matched to a gene: 5. This CDR3 has 15 amino acids. The DNA of the CDR3 is TGCGCCAGCAGCGCTAAAGCGGGAAGCACAGATACGCAGTATTTT. It is translated as CASSAKAGSTDTQYF.

This sequence joins TRBV18 and TRBJ1-1; possible D gene TRBD1, 5 bases. With 2 bases removed from V and 8 bases from J, the gap between germline ends came to 18 bases. The CDR3 totals 15 residues. CDR1 is KGHSH, CDR2 LQKENI, per germline. The CDR3 nucleotides are TGTGCCAGCTCACCAGTGGTCCAGGGTACGGGCGAAGCTTTCTTT. As protein: CASSPVVQGTGEAFF.

V gene TRBV25-1 combines with J gene TRBJ2-2, with D possibly matching TRBD2 (5 bases). Per the germline V gene, CDR1 is MGHDK and CDR2 is SYGVNS. The CDR3 is 13 residues long. Trimming took 1 base from V and 6 from J, leaving 6 bases between them. The chain's CDR3 is CASSEWESGELFF. The CDR3 DNA reads TGTGCCAGCAGTGAATGGGAGTCCGGGGAGCTGTTTTTT. The full variable domain, with the rest looked up from reference TRBV25-1 and TRBJ2-2, is EADIYQTPRYLVIGTGKKITLECSQTMGHDKMYWYQQDPGMELHLIHYSYGVNSTEKGDLSSESTVSRIRTEHFPLTLESARPSHTSQYLCASSEWESGELFFGEGSRLTVL.

This clone was observed a handful of times. The V and J genes are TRBV7-9 and TRBJ1-1; D ambiguous. Germline V gene data show CDR1 as SEHNR and CDR2 as FQNEAQ (reference sequence). The CDR3 sequence is 13 residues long. V gave up 7 bases and J gave up 5 bases, with 14 bases separating them. The CDR3 spells CASTLTGLTEAFF. The CDR3 DNA reads TGTGCCAGCACCCTAACGGGGTTGACTGAAGCTTTCTTT.

This chain uses TRBV19 with TRBJ2-5; D might be TRBD2 (6 bases). The CDR3 length is 13 residues. V was cut by 4 bases and J by 5 bases, with 11 bases left in between. The germline gives CDR1 LNHDA, CDR2 SQIVND (reference sequence). CDR3 sequence: CASSRLDYETQYF. The CDR3 nucleotides are TGTGCCAGTAGTAGGCTGGACTACGAGACCCAGTACTTC.

The chain recombines TRBV5-1 with TRBJ1-4, with D uncertain. The CDR3 length is 14 residues. Trimming stripped 3 bases from V and 1 base from J, with 7 bases between. The germline CDR1 and CDR2 sequences are SGHRS and YFSETQ. In DNA, the CDR3 is TGCGCCAGCAGCTCGCCGGGAACTAATGAAAAACTGTTTTTT. It is translated as CASSSPGTNEKLFF.

This clone showed up just a few times. The chain couples TRBV30 to TRBJ2-7; no definite D call. The V gene's germline CDR1 is GTSNPN and CDR2 SVGIG (reference sequence). The CDR3 runs 13 residues. V dropped 4 bases and J dropped 3 bases, with 13 bases sitting between them. This CDR3 reads CAWNVRLDYEQYF. The CDR3 region has the DNA TGTGCCTGGAACGTGCGGTTAGACTACGAGCAGTACTTC.

The count of this clone is one. The V gene is TRBV5-4, the J gene TRBJ2-7, with 7 bases aligning to TRBD1. Trimming cost V 4 bases and J 7 bases; bases outside gene matches: 11. CDR3 length: 14 amino acids. The germline V gene encodes CDR1 SGHNT and CDR2 YYREEE (reference sequence). The CDR3 DNA reads TGTGCCAGCAGCCGCGAGGGGGCGTTGAGGGAGCAGTACTTC. Its translation: CASSREGALREQYF.

This clone was detected only once. This chain joins TRBV5-6 and TRBJ1-1; D is possibly TRBD1 (6 bases). Germline CDR1 is SGHDT and CDR2 is YYEEEE. CDR3 length: 14 amino acids. V was pared by 4 bases and J by 0 bases, with 10 bases between. The CDR3: CASSVGGLNTEAFF. The CDR3 DNA reads TGTGCCAGCAGCGTGGGGGGCCTGAACACTGAAGCTTTCTTT.

The V call is TRBV3-1 (or the pseudogene TRBV3-2), the J call TRBJ2-1; D is uncertain. With 0 bases removed from V and 6 bases from J, the gap between germline ends came to 9 bases. The CDR3 is made up of 14 amino acids. Germline V CDR1 and CDR2: LGHDT, YNNKEL (reference sequence). As DNA, the CDR3 is TGTGCCAGCAGCCAAGATTTGGCTAGCAATGAGCAGTTCTTC. Translating gives CASSQDLASNEQFF.

The J gene is TRBJ2-1, the V gene TRBV11-2; 8 bases are shared with TRBD2. V dropped 8 bases and J dropped 0; count of bases not matched to a gene: 15. The CDR3 contains 18 residues. In germline, CDR1 is SGHAT, CDR2 FQNNGV. CDR3 DNA: TGTGCCAGCCTAGGGTCAGAACCGGGAGGGAGCTCCTACAATGAGCAGTTCTTC. Translation gives CASLGSEPGGSSYNEQFF.

A single count supports this clone. The chain recombines TRBV4-3 with TRBJ2-1, with 9 bases matching TRBD2. Germline loops: CDR1 LGHNA, CDR2 YSLEER. V lost 0 bases and J lost 7; bases outside the gene matches: 7. This CDR3 is built from 16 residues. The CDR3 region is CASSQDTSGYLNEQFF. For the CDR3, the DNA is TGCGCCAGCAGCCAAGATACTAGCGGGTATTTGAATGAGCAGTTCTTC.

As to this clone: Other DNA variants within this sample encode the same CDR3. The V gene is TRBV5-1, the J gene TRBJ1-5; a weak D match, TRBD1 (5 bases). Trimming took off 0 bases at V and 7 bases at J, with 8 bases between the two ends. Germline assignment: CDR1 SGHRS and CDR2 YFSETQ. The CDR3 totals 13 residues. Here the CDR3 reads CASSLEGVQPQHF. CDR3 nucleotide sequence: TGCGCCAGCAGCTTGGAAGGGGTCCAGCCCCAGCATTTT.

The genes are TRBV5-4 and TRBJ1-2; 10 positions match TRBD1. In germline, CDR1 is SGHNT, CDR2 YYREEE (reference sequence). Trimming at V came to 5 bases and at J to 4 bases, leaving 8 bases not matched to a gene. The CDR3 contains 15 residues. CDR3 in amino acids: CASRAGTGDLYGYTF. The CDR3 DNA follows: TGTGCCAGCAGGGCAGGGACAGGGGACCTCTATGGCTACACCTTC.

This chain connects TRBV9 to TRBJ2-1; 13 bases fit TRBD2. The V gene end was trimmed by 3 bases and the J gene end by 9 bases; junction bases not matched to a gene: 18. CDR1 and CDR2 from the germline V gene are SGDLS and YYNGEE. The CDR3 has 19 residues. The CDR3 sequence is CASSAEGTSGTIPLGEQFF. As DNA, the CDR3 is TGTGCCAGCAGCGCGGAGGGGACTAGCGGGACGATACCTCTGGGTGAGCAGTTCTTC.